This section outlines one TCR beta chain sequence together with its context. The target of this receptor is not known. Per-base quality was not reported, and no clone a single base away is much larger than it. This specimen belongs to a study of T cell repertoires in cytomegalovirus infection (dated by TCRdb to between 2019 and 2020). Regarding the research as a whole: Donor HLA type was relevant to the analysis, as public TCR beta signatures indicated carriage of CMV infection together with the matching HLA type.

Broader findings and caveats from the paper: Carriers of CMV infection plus the relevant HLA type were discriminated by the cumulative frequency of public TCR beta family members in the study cohort and in an independent roughly 370-donor cohort. The ex vivo response was dominated by HLA-C-restricted CMV-specific TCR beta clonotypes, which also provided the single most frequent clonotype in two of eight donors.

The run used an Illumina HiSeq 1500. The public reads were reprocessed in TCRdb via fastp at Q25 and MiXCR, keeping in-frame beta chains. For every CDR3 protein sequence, its rows merge into one entry that carries the most common genes and DNA. The sample table holds 450,000 to 550,000 distinct CDR3 sequences, of which more than 15% were seen once. In total, the top ten clones hold about 24% of the sample. From cysteine to phenylalanine, the CDR3 is 14 amino acids long. Of all the DNA, just the CDR3 is kept, 42 bases in frame from base 1. V and J lose 1 base and 5 bases, and a span of 8 bases separates them. CDR1 MDHEN and CDR2 SYDVKM were looked up in the germline V gene.

The TCR sequence derives from a human donor in good health (CMV status not recorded). Some clones in this sample may be carry-over from other donors' samples. The rearranged segments are TRBV28 and TRBJ2-2; no D gene can be assigned with confidence. Specimen: CD8+ T cells from PBMCs. DNA sequence: TGTGCCAGCAGTTTATCGAGTACGACCGGGGAGCTGTTTTTT. Its coded protein is CASSLSSTTGELFF.